This is a list of T cell receptor beta chains from one sample in a study of cytomegalovirus exposure and HLA in healthy donors. Profiled with immunoSEQ multiplex PCR; TCRdb holds only in-frame clones, not every one. The table records over 120,000 clones, approximately 70% of them present only once. Sequencing was performed on PBMCs. The receptors were sampled from a woman aged 60 to 75 in good health and CMV-seropositive. Each CDR3 is given with its conserved first and last residue. Fields, in order: V gene, D gene, clone size, J gene, CDR3 protein, CDR3 DNA. D genes are given only for firm matches. Size is stated for part of the rows, as once, few or many counts, or as a class when the clone is expanded.

TRBV2,-,-,TRBJ1-2,CASSEALSSGGGYTF,TGTGCCAGCAGTGAAGCGCTTTCTAGCGGCGGTGGCTACACCTTC
TRBV28,TRBD2,once,TRBJ2-3,CASSQLAGATDTQYF,TGTGCCAGCAGCCAATTAGCGGGAGCCACAGATACGCAGTATTTT
TRBV19,-,-,TRBJ1-1,CASSIDYSPNTEAFF,TGTGCCAGTAGTATCGACTACTCACCGAACACTGAAGCTTTCTTT
TRBV29-1,-,-,TRBJ2-3,CSVEGGTDTQYF,TGCAGCGTTGAAGGAGGGACAGATACGCAGTATTTT
TRBV6-5,-,-,TRBJ2-7,CASTPPGAAATEQYF,TGTGCCAGCACCCCCCCCGGAGCGGCCGCCACTGAGCAGTACTTC
TRBV5-4,TRBD1,-,TRBJ1-1,CASSSGQRNMNTEAFF,TGTGCCAGCAGCTCGGGACAGCGGAACATGAACACTGAAGCTTTCTTT
TRBV6-1,TRBD1,-,TRBJ1-2,CASSSAGGCGYTF,TGTGCCAGCTCATCCGCAGGGGGCTGTGGCTACACCTTC
TRBV10-3,TRBD2,-,TRBJ2-1,CAISPGLAVNEQFF,TGTGCCATCAGTCCGGGACTAGCGGTCAATGAGCAGTTCTTC
TRBV5-4,TRBD2,few,TRBJ2-7,CASSVTSGRADEQYF,TGTGCCAGCAGCGTAACTAGCGGGAGGGCGGATGAGCAGTACTTC
TRBV9,-,-,TRBJ2-2,CASSVPPWNTGELFF,TGTGCCAGCAGCGTACCCCCATGGAACACCGGGGAGCTGTTTTTT
TRBV30,-,-,TRBJ1-1,CAGYRVGQMNTEAFF,TGTGCCGGGTACAGGGTTGGGCAAATGAACACTGAAGCTTTCTTT
TRBV7-6,-,-,TRBJ2-3,CASSSTGLTDTQYF,TGTGCCAGCAGCTCGACAGGTCTGACAGATACGCAGTATTTT
TRBV4-1,-,once,TRBJ2-3,CASSQDPGPGTDTQYF,TGCGCCAGCAGCCAAGATCCGGGTCCAGGGACAGATACGCAGTATTTT
TRBV10-3,-,-,TRBJ1-2,CAISESSTTNYGYTF,TGTGCCATCAGTGAGTCTTCCACAACTAACTATGGCTACACCTTC
TRBV28,-,few,TRBJ1-5,CATIGFGGNQPQHF,TGTGCCACCATTGGCTTCGGGGGCAATCAGCCCCAGCATTTT
TRBV6-1,-,-,TRBJ1-1,CASSELPAGSMAFF,TGTGCCAGCAGTGAACTACCGGCAGGGTCGATGGCTTTCTTT
TRBV5-1,TRBD1,-,TRBJ1-1,CASSFRQGDTEAFF,TGCGCCAGCAGCTTTAGACAGGGGGACACTGAAGCTTTCTTT
TRBV5-1,-,once,TRBJ1-1,CASSLSGWSNTEAFF,TGCGCCAGCAGCCTGTCGGGGTGGTCGAACACTGAAGCTTTCTTT
TRBV5-1,-,-,TRBJ1-3,CASSLAGGSRNTIYF,TGCGCCAGCAGCTTGGCGGGGGGTTCAAGAAACACCATATATTTT
TRBV7-9,-,-,TRBJ2-1,CASSLRNEQFF,TGTGCCAGCAGCTTGAGGAATGAGCAGTTCTTC
TRBV7-9,-,-,TRBJ2-7,CASSLDKYEQYF,TGTGCCAGCAGCTTAGACAAGTACGAGCAGTACTTC
TRBV6-5,-,-,TRBJ1-1,CASRFNSLDTEAFF,TGTGCCAGCAGGTTCAACTCACTGGACACTGAAGCTTTCTTT
TRBV6-1,-,-,TRBJ1-3,CASRDSRKAGNTIYF,TGTGCCAGCAGGGACTCCCGTAAGGCTGGAAACACCATATATTTT
TRBV11-1,-,few,TRBJ2-1,CASRETDPDHNEQFF,TGTGCCAGCAGAGAAACAGACCCTGACCACAATGAGCAGTTCTTC
TRBV28,-,-,TRBJ1-2,CASSLGQNYGYTF,TGTGCCAGCAGTTTAGGGCAAAACTATGGCTACACCTTC
TRBV27,TRBD2,-,TRBJ2-1,CASSLGLAGAGSYNEQFF,TGTGCCAGCAGTTTAGGACTAGCGGGAGCGGGCTCCTACAATGAGCAGTTCTTC
TRBV9,TRBD2,-,TRBJ2-5,CASSVGAGAGQETQYF,TGTGCCAGCAGCGTTGGGGCGGGAGCTGGGCAAGAGACCCAGTACTTC
TRBV7-2,TRBD2,-,TRBJ2-3,CASSVRTSGRAADTQYF,TGTGCCAGCAGCGTCAGGACTAGCGGGAGGGCCGCAGATACGCAGTATTTT
TRBV2,-,-,TRBJ1-2,CASSGNRAGYGYTF,TGTGCCAGCAGTGGGAACAGGGCTGGCTATGGCTACACCTTC
TRBV18,-,-,TRBJ1-1,CASSPGAAMNTEAFF,TGTGCCAGCTCCCCAGGGGCGGCTATGAACACTGAAGCTTTCTTT
TRBV9,TRBD2,-,TRBJ2-3,CASSVGTSGITDTQYF,TGTGCCAGCAGCGTCGGGACTAGCGGGATAACAGATACGCAGTATTTT
TRBV9,TRBD1,-,TRBJ1-5,CASSVGDSNQPQHF,TGTGCCAGCAGCGTGGGGGACAGTAATCAGCCCCAGCATTTT
TRBV7-6,-,-,TRBJ2-5,CASSPLGGQAGETQYF,TGTGCCAGCAGCCCTCTAGGGGGGCAAGCGGGGGAGACCCAGTACTTC
TRBV2,TRBD1,few,TRBJ1-5,CASSADRGNQPQHF,TGTGCCAGCAGTGCAGACAGGGGCAATCAGCCCCAGCATTTT
TRBV19,-,-,TRBJ2-7,CASSLTPGENNEQYF,TGTGCCAGTAGTCTCACGCCCGGGGAAAACAACGAGCAGTACTTC
TRBV27,-,-,TRBJ2-2,CASSFVQRNTGELFF,TGTGCCAGCAGTTTCGTACAGAGGAACACCGGGGAGCTGTTTTTT
TRBV7-6,-,-,TRBJ2-3,CASSLGTSMDTQYF,TGTGCCAGCAGCTTAGGAACTAGCATGGATACGCAGTATTTT
TRBV6-5,-,-,TRBJ2-3,CASSWAGLGDTQYF,TGTGCCAGCAGTTGGGCAGGGCTTGGAGATACGCAGTATTTT
TRBV11-2,TRBD2,-,TRBJ2-7,CASSLDGTSSYEQYF,TGTGCCAGCAGCTTAGATGGGACTAGCTCCTACGAGCAGTACTTC
TRBV27,-,-,TRBJ1-2,CASSTGPRGYTF,TGTGCCAGCAGTACAGGGCCTCGTGGCTACACCTTC
TRBV5-6,-,-,TRBJ1-2,CASSFPTGTINYGYTF,TGTGCCAGCAGCTTCCCAACCGGGACAATCAACTATGGCTACACCTTC
TRBV7-2,TRBD2,few,TRBJ2-2,CASSKGLAEATGELFF,TGTGCCAGCAGCAAAGGACTAGCGGAGGCCACCGGGGAGCTGTTTTTT
TRBV6-1,-,-,TRBJ1-1,CASSEETRGTEAFF,TGTGCCAGCAGTGAAGAAACCCGGGGGACTGAAGCTTTCTTT
TRBV28,TRBD1,-,TRBJ2-2,CASSFGQGGTGELFF,TGTGCCAGCAGTTTCGGACAGGGTGGCACCGGGGAGCTGTTTTTT
TRBV19,-,few,TRBJ1-1,CASSITGLSTEAFF,TGTGCCAGTAGTATAACAGGGTTGAGCACTGAAGCTTTCTTT
TRBV5-1,TRBD2,-,TRBJ2-1,CASSFGLADQYNEQFF,TGCGCCAGCAGCTTCGGCCTAGCGGACCAATACAATGAGCAGTTCTTC
TRBV5-4,TRBD1,-,TRBJ1-1,CASSMGQGMNTEAFF,TGTGCCAGCAGTATGGGACAGGGAATGAACACTGAAGCTTTCTTT
TRBV27,-,few,TRBJ1-3,CASSPMGGGNTIYF,TGTGCCAGCAGTCCCATGGGGGGAGGAAACACCATATATTTT
TRBV2,TRBD2,-,TRBJ2-3,CASSEALASGRTDTQYF,TGTGCCAGCAGTGAAGCTCTGGCTAGCGGGAGAACAGATACGCAGTATTTT
TRBV15,-,-,TRBJ2-3,CATSRPGTGGADTQYF,TGTGCCACCAGCAGGCCGGGTACGGGTGGCGCAGATACGCAGTATTTT
TRBV9,TRBD1,-,TRBJ2-7,CASSAGQASSYEQYF,TGTGCCAGCAGCGCCGGACAGGCGAGCTCCTACGAGCAGTACTTC
TRBV6-4,-,-,TRBJ1-5,CASRVHGDGNQPQHF,TGTGCCAGCAGGGTACACGGGGATGGCAATCAGCCCCAGCATTTT
TRBV6-1,TRBD2,-,TRBJ2-7,CASSEALAGGSYEQYF,TGTGCCAGCAGTGAAGCTTTAGCGGGAGGTTCCTACGAGCAGTACTTC
TRBV29-1,-,few,TRBJ2-2,CSVSQGYTGELFF,TGCAGCGTTTCCCAGGGTTATACCGGGGAGCTGTTTTTT
TRBV29-1,-,-,TRBJ2-3,CSGGGSTDTQYF,TGCAGCGGCGGAGGGAGCACAGATACGCAGTATTTT
TRBV7-3,TRBD2,-,TRBJ2-1,CASSLSGSGRLDEQFF,TGTGCCAGCAGCCTATCGGGAAGCGGGAGGTTGGATGAGCAGTTCTTC
TRBV6-1,-,-,TRBJ2-7,CASSAPGEQYF,TGTGCCAGCAGTGCTCCAGGGGAGCAGTACTTC